This T cell receptor beta chain was profiled in a study of shared clonotypes between healthy human individuals (dated by TCRdb to about 2020). Broadly, across the study: Three men and a couple of women, aged 18 to 49 years, made up the cohort. Different laboratories and diverse techniques were used to prepare libraries and sequence TCR repertoires, to increase sequencing depth and limit assay-specific biases. For each donor, CD4 naive and CD4 memory were each given three plates, CD8 naive was given two plates, and CD8 memory was given one plate. Between about 0.9 and 10 billion PBMCs per donor were obtained by leukapheresis. To estimate repertoire size and how much clonotype sharing occurs between individuals, the study deeply sequenced the blood TCR repertoires of 5 or 6 healthy adults. The full study reports these points: Naive subsets generally had larger estimated clonotype richness than memory subsets did. Higher generation probabilities were observed for clonotypes shared by all four sorted-subset donors than for non-shared clonotypes. Rarefaction of sorted-subset datasets indicated incomplete sequencing despite the large sequencing depth. About 5% of naive CD4, 3.5% of naive CD8, 2.3% of memory CD4, and 0.4% of memory CD8 clonotypes were shared across several donors. Based on pairwise subsampling, the degree of clonotype sharing among donors was expected to be affected by sequencing depth. Only blood was sampled, and tissue TCR repertoires likely differ from those in blood. The genetic and exposure-history diversity represented was limited by the small number of donors.

TCR CDR3 regions were amplified from genomic DNA by multiplex PCR using the deep immunoSEQ assay. Extracted genomic DNA from each cell subset was distributed evenly across all wells of several immunoSEQ 96-well plates, and each plate was treated as a replicate. For sorted subsets, about 200 ng genomic DNA, equal to some 28,000 T cell genomes, was loaded into each replicate PCR. The purified libraries were quantified using a Qubit 3.0 fluorometer, sized with a Bioanalyzer 2100, and then quantified again using the KAPA Library Quantification kit. A separate single-read 150-cycle Illumina NextSeq 550 flow cell was used to sequence each immunoSEQ 96-well plate. On the study's bioinformatics: Because the immunoSEQ output included only junctional sequences and no quality scores, the filtering could not be the same as the filtering used for full-length reads. To assign V/J genes and CDR3, sequences were annotated against IMGT germline references using PyIR, a Python wrapper for IgBLAST v1.9. Any read was removed if the V/J assignment was weak (E-value above 1e-6), the CDR3 was missing, or the read contained stop codons, out-of-frame junctions, or ambiguous translated residues. V3J clonotypes were defined by identical inferred V gene, J gene, and CDR3 amino acid sequence. The percentage overlap between two repertoires was calculated by dividing the number of shared unique clonotypes by the size of the smaller repertoire. Repertoire richness was assessed with RTK rarefaction, the Chao1 estimator, and Recon v2.1 estimates of unobserved clonotypes. Generation probabilities were computed with OLGA for all TCRbeta clonotypes obtained by the gDNA method from several donors. This is the immuneACCESS table as TCRdb keeps it, with only in-frame sequences that have V and J called. A part of the clones is gone; compared with another copy, unresolved V genes explain less than half, and the rest is unexplained. V and J calls and clone size are those listed in that table; D and trimming were worked out from the DNA. The sample table records roughly 650,000 clones; approximately 96% of these occur just once. The top ten hold more than 0.085% of the sample.

The V and J ends are trimmed by 6 bases and 8 bases, leaving 14 bases between them. Per the germline V gene, SGDLS is the CDR1 and YYNGEE is the CDR2. Including cysteine and phenylalanine, the CDR3 has 12 amino acids. Kept here is only the CDR3 DNA, which spans 36 bases and is read in frame from base 1. Concerning this clone itself: Its antigen remains undetermined. Per-base qualities were not stored, and no clone one base away is much larger.

For the CD8 naive samples, CD45RO-negative cells were positively selected for CCR7, yielding a CD45RA+CCR7+ population from which TemRA cells were excluded. The donors were healthy, HIV-negative adults who had no recently reported acute infections or vaccinations. All donors were Caucasian adults living in Nashville, Tennessee, USA. After blood collection by leukapheresis, PBMCs were isolated using Ficoll-Histopaque density gradient centrifugation and then cryopreserved in the vapor phase of liquid nitrogen. Analytical flow cytometry was used to check the purity and quantity of each magnetically sorted T cell population. Each sorted fraction had its genomic DNA isolated and then quantified by UV absorbance on a Nanodrop 2000c.

The receptor chain draws on TRBV9 and TRBJ1-1; possibly the D gene is TRBD1, per 5 matching bases. The receptor was isolated from a woman between 25 and 40 years old in good health. The material sequenced was naive CD8+ T cells sorted from blood. Per the publication, the cell subset or site label means: CD45RA+CCR7+. The CDR3 here reads CASTSGGREAFF. Read as DNA, the sequence is TGTGCCAGCACAAGTGGGGGGAGGGAAGCTTTCTTT.